Described below is a single TCR beta chain sequence and its context. The data were obtained in a study of patients and donors after allogeneic stem cell transplantation. TCRdb re-derived calls from the RT-PCR reads in MiXCR, one entry per CDR3 protein. The table records roughly 960,000 distinct CDR3 sequences, 15% to 20% of them present only once. Sequenced material: blood, either unsorted or a sorted T cell fraction (not recorded which). The origin of this receptor is a human donor who was either an allogeneic HSCT recipient or a stem cell or donor lymphocyte infusion donor (not recorded which). It is not recorded whose cells these are; they may come from a transplant donor.

CDR3 residues: CASSLDRGDETQYF. CDR3 nucleotides: TGTGCCAGCAGCTTAGACAGGGGGGACGAGACCCAGTACTTC. This chain connects TRBV7-2 to TRBJ2-5; 8 nucleotides match TRBD1. Per germline, CDR1 SGHTA and CDR2 FQGNSA. Unmatched junction bases numbered 3, after V lost 1 base and J lost 5 bases. The CDR3 length is 14 residues.